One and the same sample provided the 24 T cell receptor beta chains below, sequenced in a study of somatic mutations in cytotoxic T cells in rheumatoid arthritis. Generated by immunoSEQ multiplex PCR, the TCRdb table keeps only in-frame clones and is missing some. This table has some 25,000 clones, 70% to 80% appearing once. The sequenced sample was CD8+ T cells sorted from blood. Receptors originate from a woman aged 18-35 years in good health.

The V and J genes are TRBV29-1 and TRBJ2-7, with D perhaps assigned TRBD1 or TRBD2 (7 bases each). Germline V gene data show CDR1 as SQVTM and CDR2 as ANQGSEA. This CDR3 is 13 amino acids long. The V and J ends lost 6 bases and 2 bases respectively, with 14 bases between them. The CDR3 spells CSVRDSGTYEQYF. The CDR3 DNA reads TGCAGCGTCCGGGACAGCGGGACCTACGAGCAGTACTTC.

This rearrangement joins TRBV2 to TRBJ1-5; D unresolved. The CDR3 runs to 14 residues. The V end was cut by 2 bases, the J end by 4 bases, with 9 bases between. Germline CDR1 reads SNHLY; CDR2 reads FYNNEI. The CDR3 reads CASSESAWNQPQHF. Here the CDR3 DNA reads TGTGCCAGCAGTGAATCGGCTTGGAATCAGCCCCAGCATTTT.

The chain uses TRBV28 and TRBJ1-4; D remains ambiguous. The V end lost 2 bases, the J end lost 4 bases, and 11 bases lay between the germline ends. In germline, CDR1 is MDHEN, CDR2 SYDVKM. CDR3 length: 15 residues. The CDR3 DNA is TGTGCCAGCAGTTTACGGACCCAGTATAATGAAAAACTGTTTTTT. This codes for CASSLRTQYNEKLFF.

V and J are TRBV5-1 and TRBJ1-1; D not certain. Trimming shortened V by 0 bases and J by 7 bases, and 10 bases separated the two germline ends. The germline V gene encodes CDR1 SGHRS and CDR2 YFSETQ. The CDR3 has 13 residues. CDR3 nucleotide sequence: TGCGCCAGCAGCTTGGGGGGAACAGTTGAAGCTTTCTTT. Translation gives CASSLGGTVEAFF.

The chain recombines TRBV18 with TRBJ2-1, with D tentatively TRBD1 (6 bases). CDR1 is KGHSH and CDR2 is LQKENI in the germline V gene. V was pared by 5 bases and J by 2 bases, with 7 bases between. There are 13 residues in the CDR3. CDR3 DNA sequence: TGTGCCAGCTCAGGGGGCGCCTACAATGAGCAGTTCTTC. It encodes CASSGGAYNEQFF. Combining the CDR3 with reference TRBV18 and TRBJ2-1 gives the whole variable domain NAGVMQNPRHLVRRRGQEARLRCSPMKGHSHVYWYRQLPEEGLKFMVYLQKENIIDESGMPKERFSAEFPKEGPSILRIQQVVRGDSAAYFCASSGGAYNEQFFGPGTRLTVL.

CDR3 loop: CASSFHNRGRSEQYV. The DNA of the CDR3 is TGTGCCAGCAGTTTTCATAACAGGGGGAGGAGTGAGCAGTACGTC. This rearrangement joins TRBV28 to TRBJ2-7; 8 bases are a match to TRBD1. There are 15 residues in the CDR3. V shed 3 bases, J shed 7 bases, and the junction held 11 bases outside the gene matches. From germline, CDR1 is MDHEN and CDR2 SYDVKM.

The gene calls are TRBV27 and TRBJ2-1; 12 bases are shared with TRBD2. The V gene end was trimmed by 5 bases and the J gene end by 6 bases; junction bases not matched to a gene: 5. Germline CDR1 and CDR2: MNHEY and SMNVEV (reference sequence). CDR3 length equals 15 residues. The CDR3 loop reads CASSPLAGGANEQFF. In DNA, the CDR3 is TGTGCCAGCAGTCCCCTAGCGGGAGGGGCCAATGAGCAGTTCTTC.

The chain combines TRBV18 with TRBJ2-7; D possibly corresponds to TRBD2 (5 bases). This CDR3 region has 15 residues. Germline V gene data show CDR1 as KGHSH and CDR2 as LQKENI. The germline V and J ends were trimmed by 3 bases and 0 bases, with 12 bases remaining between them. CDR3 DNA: TGTGCCAGCTCACCTACGAGGGAGTCCTCCTACGAGCAGTACTTC. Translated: CASSPTRESSYEQYF.

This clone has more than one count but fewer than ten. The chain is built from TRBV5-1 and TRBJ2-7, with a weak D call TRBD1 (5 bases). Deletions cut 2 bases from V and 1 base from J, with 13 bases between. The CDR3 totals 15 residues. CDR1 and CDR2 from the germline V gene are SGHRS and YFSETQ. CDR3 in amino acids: CASSFGGAGSYEQYF. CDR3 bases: TGCGCCAGCAGCTTTGGTGGGGCAGGTTCCTACGAGCAGTACTTC.

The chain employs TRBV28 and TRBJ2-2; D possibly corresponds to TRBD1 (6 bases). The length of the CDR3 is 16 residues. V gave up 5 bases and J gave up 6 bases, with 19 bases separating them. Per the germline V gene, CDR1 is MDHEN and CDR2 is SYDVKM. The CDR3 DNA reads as TGTGCCAGCAGTCCTCGGGACATTACTAACGCCGGGGAGCTGTTTTTT. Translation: CASSPRDITNAGELFF.

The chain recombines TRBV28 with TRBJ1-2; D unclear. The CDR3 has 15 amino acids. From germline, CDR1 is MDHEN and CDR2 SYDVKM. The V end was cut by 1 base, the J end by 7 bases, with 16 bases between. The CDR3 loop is CASSLSGRSYGGYTF. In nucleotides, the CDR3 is TGTGCCAGCAGTTTATCCGGACGGAGCTATGGTGGCTACACCTTC.

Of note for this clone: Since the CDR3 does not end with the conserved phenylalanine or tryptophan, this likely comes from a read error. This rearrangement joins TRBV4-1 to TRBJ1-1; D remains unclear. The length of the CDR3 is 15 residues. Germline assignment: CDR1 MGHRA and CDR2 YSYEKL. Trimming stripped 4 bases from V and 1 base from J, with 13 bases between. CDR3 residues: CASSPQEEGNTEAFL. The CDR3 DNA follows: TGCGCCAGCAGCCCTCAGGAAGAGGGGAACACTGAAGCTTTCCTT.

The CDR3 protein is CASSPRIYEQYF. The CDR3 nucleotides are TGTGCCAGCAGCCCGAGAATCTACGAGCAGTACTTC. V and J are TRBV11-2 and TRBJ2-7, with D hard to call. The ends were cut back, 5 bases at V and 3 bases at J, with 8 bases in the middle. CDR3 length equals 12 residues. Looked up from germline, CDR1 is SGHAT and CDR2 is FQNNGV.

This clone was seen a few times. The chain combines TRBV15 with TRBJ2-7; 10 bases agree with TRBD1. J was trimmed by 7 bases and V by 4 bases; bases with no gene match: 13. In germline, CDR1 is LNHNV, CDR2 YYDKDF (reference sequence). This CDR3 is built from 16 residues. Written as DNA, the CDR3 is TGTGCCACCAGCATCTCCGGGACAGGGGACACGGGAGAGCAGTACGTC. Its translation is CATSISGTGDTGEQYV.

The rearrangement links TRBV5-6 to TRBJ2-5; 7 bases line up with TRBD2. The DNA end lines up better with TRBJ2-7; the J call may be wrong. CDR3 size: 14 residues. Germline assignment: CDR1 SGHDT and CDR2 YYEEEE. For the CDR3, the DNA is TGTGCCAGCAGCTTCGGGACTAACTCCTACGAGCAGTACTTC. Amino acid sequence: CASSFGTNSYEQYF.

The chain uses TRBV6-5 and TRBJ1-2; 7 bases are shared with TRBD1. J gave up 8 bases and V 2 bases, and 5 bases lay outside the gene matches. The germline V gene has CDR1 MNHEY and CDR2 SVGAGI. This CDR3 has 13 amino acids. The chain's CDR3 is CASSYLRGGGYTF. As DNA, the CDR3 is TGTGCCAGCAGTTACCTCAGGGGGGGCGGCTACACCTTC.

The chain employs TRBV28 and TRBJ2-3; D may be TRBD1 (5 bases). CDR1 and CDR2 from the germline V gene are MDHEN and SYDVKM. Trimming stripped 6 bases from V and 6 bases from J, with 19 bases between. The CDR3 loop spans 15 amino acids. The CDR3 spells CASSFAEGVRDTQYF. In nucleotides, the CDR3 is TGTGCCAGCAGCTTCGCGGAAGGGGTCAGGGATACGCAGTATTTT.

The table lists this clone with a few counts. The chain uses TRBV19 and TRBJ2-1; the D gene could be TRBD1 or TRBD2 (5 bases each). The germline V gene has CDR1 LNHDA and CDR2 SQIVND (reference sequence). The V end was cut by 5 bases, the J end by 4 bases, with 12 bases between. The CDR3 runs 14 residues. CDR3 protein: CASSGGIGYNEQFF. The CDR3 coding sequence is TGTGCCAGTAGTGGGGGAATCGGATACAATGAGCAGTTCTTC.

CDR3 amino acids: CASSQADGNTEAFF. The DNA for the CDR3 is TGTGCCAGCAGCCAAGCTGACGGGAACACTGAAGCTTTCTTT. The gene calls are TRBV4-2 and TRBJ1-1; D gene unclear. V shed 1 base and J shed 1 base, with 7 bases lying between them. Germline lookup yields CDR1 LGHNA and CDR2 YNFKEQ. The CDR3 loop spans 14 amino acids.

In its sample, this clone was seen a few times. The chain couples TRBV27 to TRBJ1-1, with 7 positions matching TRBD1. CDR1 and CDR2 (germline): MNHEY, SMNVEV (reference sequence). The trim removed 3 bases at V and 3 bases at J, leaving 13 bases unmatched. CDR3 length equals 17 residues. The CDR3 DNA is TGTGCCAGCAGTTTGACAGGGCTAAGACCGGACTACACTGAAGCTTTCTTT. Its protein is CASSLTGLRPDYTEAFF.

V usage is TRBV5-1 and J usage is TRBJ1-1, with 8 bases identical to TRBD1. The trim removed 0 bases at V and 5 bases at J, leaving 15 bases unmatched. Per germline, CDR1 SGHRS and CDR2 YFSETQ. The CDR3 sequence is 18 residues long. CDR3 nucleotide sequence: TGCGCCAGCAGCTTGGCCAGTATATCAGGGGGCGCGGGGACTGAAGCTTTCTTT. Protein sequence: CASSLASISGGAGTEAFF.

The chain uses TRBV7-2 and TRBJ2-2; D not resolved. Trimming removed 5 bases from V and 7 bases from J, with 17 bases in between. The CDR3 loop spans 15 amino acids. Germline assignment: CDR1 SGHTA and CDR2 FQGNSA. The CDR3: CASSRMDGPFGELFF. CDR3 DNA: TGTGCCAGCAGCCGAATGGACGGGCCGTTCGGGGAGCTGTTTTTT.

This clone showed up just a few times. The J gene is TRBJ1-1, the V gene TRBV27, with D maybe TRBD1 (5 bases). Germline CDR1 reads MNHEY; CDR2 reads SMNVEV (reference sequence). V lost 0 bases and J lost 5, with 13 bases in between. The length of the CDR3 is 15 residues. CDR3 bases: TGTGCCAGCAGTTTATCCGTCTCCGGGGGTACTGAAGCTTTCTTT. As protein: CASSLSVSGGTEAFF.

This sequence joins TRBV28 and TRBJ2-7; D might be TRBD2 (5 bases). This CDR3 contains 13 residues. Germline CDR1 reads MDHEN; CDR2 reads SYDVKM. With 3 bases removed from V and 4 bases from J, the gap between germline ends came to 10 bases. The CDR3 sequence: CASSFRRPYEQYF. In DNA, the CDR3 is TGTGCCAGCAGTTTCCGGAGGCCGTACGAGCAGTACTTC.